The 19 T cell receptor beta chains reported below all come from one sample, sequenced in a study of cytomegalovirus exposure and HLA in healthy donors. The study ran its PCR with 60 Vbeta and 13 Jbeta primers. The method was immunoSEQ multiplex PCR; TCRdb's version includes in-frame clones alone and lacks a portion of them. The table records about 160,000 clones, more than 80% of them present only once. Source material: PBMCs. The receptors stem from a young woman in good health and CMV-seronegative.

The rearrangement uses TRBV15 and TRBJ1-2, with a possible D match to TRBD1 (6 bases). The CDR3 has 16 residues. Germline values: CDR1 LNHNV, CDR2 YYDKDF (reference sequence). With 5 bases removed from V and 0 bases from J, the gap between germline ends came to 16 bases. The CDR3 reads CATSPRDILANYGYTF. The CDR3 nucleotides are TGTGCCACCAGCCCCCGGGACATTCTAGCTAACTATGGCTACACCTTC.

This clone came up a few times. The chain employs TRBV15 and TRBJ2-5; 8 nucleotides align to TRBD1. Trimming cost V 6 bases and J 5 bases; bases outside gene matches: 8. The CDR3 consists of 14 residues. Germline loops: CDR1 LNHNV, CDR2 YYDKDF (reference sequence). CDR3 nucleotides: TGTGCCACCAGGCCTGACAGGGGACGGGAGACCCAGTACTTC. Its translation is CATRPDRGRETQYF. Filled out from reference TRBV15 and TRBJ2-5, the complete variable domain reads DAMVIQNPRYQVTQFGKPVTLSCSQTLNHNVMYWYQQKSSQAPKLLFHYYDKDFNNEADTPDNFQSRRPNTSFCFLDIRSPGLGDTAMYLCATRPDRGRETQYFGPGTRLLVL.

V gene TRBV27 combines with J gene TRBJ1-1, with D unresolved. The CDR3 spans 15 residues. Germline CDR1 MNHEY, CDR2 SMNVEV (reference sequence). The germline V and J ends were trimmed by 5 bases and 0 bases, with 13 bases remaining between them. The CDR3 coding sequence is TGTGCCAGCAGTGAAAGGGTGACTATGAACACTGAAGCTTTCTTT. Its protein product is CASSERVTMNTEAFF.

The rearrangement joins TRBV6-4 to TRBJ2-2; 7 bases map to TRBD2. The CDR3 is 14 residues long. J gave up 0 bases and V 6 bases, and 1 base lay outside the gene matches. Germline V gene lookup returns CDR1 MRHNA and CDR2 SNTAGT. This CDR3 reads CASRTSANTGELFF. DNA of the CDR3: TGTGCCAGCAGAACTAGCGCGAACACCGGGGAGCTGTTTTTT.

A note on this clone: Relative to the germline gene, one junction end is altered; a read error may explain this. The chain uses TRBV7-7 and TRBJ2-2; the D is unclear. This CDR3 has 14 residues. Germline CDR1 and CDR2: SSHAT and FNYEAQ (reference sequence). CDR3 nucleotides: TGTGCTAGCAGCTTAATGGGCACCCCCGGGGAGCTGTTTTTT. It specifies CASSLMGTPGELFF.

This chain connects TRBV30 to TRBJ2-7; the D gene is possibly TRBD2 (6 bases). The germline V gene has CDR1 GTSNPN and CDR2 SVGIG (reference sequence). V shed 0 bases and J shed 1 base, with 10 bases lying between them. There are 14 residues in the CDR3. The CDR3 protein is CAWSVDGSSYEQYF. CDR3 DNA: TGTGCCTGGAGTGTAGACGGGAGTTCCTACGAGCAGTACTTC.

The V and J genes are TRBV7-9 and TRBJ2-3; weak D call: TRBD2 (7 bases). This CDR3 is 19 amino acids long. Germline V gene data show CDR1 as SEHNR and CDR2 as FQNEAQ (reference sequence). Trimming pared 6 bases from V and 4 bases from J, leaving 29 bases between. In DNA form, the CDR3 reads TGTGCCAGCAGTCGAAGAGGGGGGAGGGGATCAATTTCTGCAGATACGCAGTATTTT. Amino acid sequence: CASSRRGGRGSISADTQYF.

V and J are TRBV19 and TRBJ2-7; TRBD2 is a possible D gene (5 bases). Trimming pared 6 bases from V and 3 bases from J, leaving 24 bases between. Germline CDR1 and CDR2: LNHDA and SQIVND (reference sequence). The CDR3 spans 17 residues. DNA for the CDR3: TGTGCCAGTAGCACGACATACGCCGAGGGAGTGTACTACGAGCAGTACTTC. Translation: CASSTTYAEGVYYEQYF. The full variable domain, its missing parts supplied by reference TRBV19 and TRBJ2-7, is DGGITQSPKYLFRKEGQNVTLSCEQNLNHDAMYWYRQDPGQGLRLIYYSQIVNDFQKGDIAEGYSVSREKKESFPLTVTSAQKNPTAFYLCASSTTYAEGVYYEQYFGPGTRLTVT.

V gene TRBV6-1 combines with J gene TRBJ2-7; possibly TRBD1 for D (6 bases). The CDR3 spans 11 residues. Germline CDR1 reads MNHNS; CDR2 reads SASEGT. Trimming removed 8 bases from V and 5 bases from J, with 10 bases in between. This CDR3 reads CASPTGHEQYF. The CDR3 DNA is TGTGCCAGCCCAACAGGGCACGAGCAGTACTTC.

This chain joins TRBV28 and TRBJ2-7; 7 bases fit TRBD1. V was pared by 4 bases and J by 4 bases, with 22 bases of the junction left unmatched. CDR1 MDHEN and CDR2 SYDVKM come from the germline V gene. The CDR3 sequence is 19 residues long. CDR3 sequence reads: CASSSARQGPLILIYEQYF. The CDR3, as DNA: TGTGCCAGCAGTTCCGCCCGACAGGGCCCACTTATACTGATATACGAGCAGTACTTC.

CDR3 coding DNA: TGTGCCTGGCAGTCAGGGACTAGCGGGAGTTACAATGAGCAGTTCTTC. Its translation: CAWQSGTSGSYNEQFF. The V gene is TRBV30, the J gene TRBJ2-1, with 14 bases identical to TRBD2. Germline-derived CDR1 and CDR2 are GTSNPN and SVGIG (reference sequence). Trimming took 5 bases from V and 4 from J; bases not matched to a gene: 7. The CDR3 runs to 16 residues.

This clone was counted a single time. The gene calls are TRBV14 and TRBJ2-3, with unresolved D. V was clipped by 0 bases and J by 0 bases, with 10 bases between them. Per the germline V gene, CDR1 is SGHDN and CDR2 is FVKESK. CDR3 length: 16 amino acids. The CDR3 sequence: CASSQDLAPSTDTQYF. The CDR3 region has the DNA TGTGCCAGCAGCCAAGATTTGGCTCCTAGCACAGATACGCAGTATTTT.

The genes are TRBV19 and TRBJ1-1; 11 positions agree with TRBD1. The length of the CDR3 is 14 residues. CDR1 is LNHDA, CDR2 SQIVND, per germline (reference sequence). V dropped 5 bases and J dropped 4; count of bases not matched to a gene: 3. The CDR3 DNA sequence: TGTGCCAGTAGTGGACAGGGGGCTTTCACTGAAGCTTTCTTT. Translated: CASSGQGAFTEAFF.

The V gene is TRBV25-1, the J gene TRBJ2-1, with D tentatively TRBD2 (5 bases). V was clipped by 7 bases and J by 0 bases, with 13 bases between them. CDR3 size: 15 residues. Germline loops: CDR1 MGHDK, CDR2 SYGVNS. The CDR3 nucleotides are TGTGCCAGCAACCAGCCGGGGAGCTCCTACAATGAGCAGTTCTTC. It is translated as CASNQPGSSYNEQFF.

The chain uses TRBV28 and TRBJ2-3, with D possibly matching TRBD2 (6 bases). In germline, CDR1 is MDHEN, CDR2 SYDVKM. V was cut by 3 bases and J by 3 bases, with 16 bases left in between. The CDR3 is 16 residues long. The CDR3 DNA sequence: TGTGCCAGCAGTTTGTTCAAGTCCGGGGGAACAGATACGCAGTATTTT. Translated, it gives CASSLFKSGGTDTQYF.

V usage is TRBV6-6 and J usage is TRBJ1-1; D uncertain. Trimming removed 6 bases from V and 5 bases from J, with 13 bases in between. The CDR3 runs to 13 residues. Germline V lookup: CDR1 MNHNY, CDR2 SVGAGI (reference sequence). Here the CDR3 reads CASRDGGKTEAFF. The CDR3, as DNA: TGTGCCAGCAGGGACGGCGGGAAGACTGAAGCTTTCTTT.

This sequence joins TRBV28 and TRBJ1-2; possible D gene TRBD1, 6 bases. V lost 5 bases and J 7 bases, leaving 17 bases between the germline ends. CDR1 and CDR2 from the germline V gene are MDHEN and SYDVKM. The CDR3 runs 14 residues. The DNA for the CDR3 is TGTGCCAGCAGTCCCCACGCAGCAGGGGCTGGCTACACCTTC. This encodes CASSPHAAGAGYTF.

This clone occurred a few times. The chain is built from TRBV5-1 and TRBJ2-5, with D unclear. The CDR3 runs 15 residues. V gave up 0 bases and J gave up 2 bases, with 11 bases separating them. In germline, CDR1 is SGHRS, CDR2 YFSETQ. For the CDR3, the DNA is TGCGCCAGCAGCTTGGGAAGGAGCCTACAAGAGACCCAGTACTTC. Encoded protein: CASSLGRSLQETQYF. Full variable domain (missing parts from reference TRBV5-1 and TRBJ2-5): KAGVTQTPRYLIKTRGQQVTLSCSPISGHRSVSWYQQTPGQGLQFLFEYFSETQRNKGNFPGRFSGRQFSNSRSEMNVSTLELGDSALYLCASSLGRSLQETQYFGPGTRLLVL.

The rearrangement uses TRBV6-5 and TRBJ1-1, with TRBD1 matching over 8 bases. Per the germline V gene, CDR1 is MNHEY and CDR2 is SVGAGI. The CDR3 has 13 amino acids. V dropped 4 bases and J dropped 6; count of bases not matched to a gene: 4. CDR3 coding DNA: TGTGCCAGCAGTTCGACAGGGGCAGCTGAAGCTTTCTTT. Translation gives CASSSTGAAEAFF.